The 27 T cell receptor beta chains below were found in one sample sequenced in a study of blood T cell repertoires in COVID-19. The repertoire was sequenced with immunoSEQ multiplex PCR; TCRdb's copy has only in-frame clones and lacks some. The sample consists of 130,000 to 150,000 clones, 70% to 90% of them appearing once. The sample comprised peripheral blood. Every receptor here comes from a man between 60 and 75 years old with active or convalescent COVID-19.

This clone occurred once. CDR3 loop: CASSFPTAQNEKLFF. CDR3 coding DNA: TGTGCCAGCAGTTTTCCCACAGCCCAGAATGAAAAACTGTTTTTT. The rearrangement joins TRBV28 to TRBJ1-4, with D unclear. Looked up from germline, CDR1 is MDHEN and CDR2 is SYDVKM. With 3 bases removed from V and 5 bases from J, the gap between germline ends came to 13 bases. The CDR3 extends over 15 amino acids.

This sequence joins TRBV5-5 and TRBJ2-7; TRBD2 might be the D (6 bases). Trimming removed 5 bases from V and 6 bases from J, with 18 bases in between. This CDR3 spans 14 amino acids. Germline-derived CDR1 and CDR2 are SGHKS and YYEKEE (reference sequence). The chain's CDR3 is CASRSSAGPIEQYF. In DNA form, the CDR3 reads TGTGCCAGCAGATCCTCGGCGGGACCAATCGAGCAGTACTTC.

The chain joins TRBV20-1 to TRBJ2-3; no clear D. The length of the CDR3 is 11 residues. The V end was cut by 4 bases, the J end by 4 bases, with 6 bases between. The V gene's germline CDR1 is DFQATT and CDR2 SNEGSKA (reference sequence). The CDR3 sequence: CSAIYADTQYF. CDR3 DNA: TGCAGTGCTATATATGCAGATACGCAGTATTTT.

This clone came up many times. J is TRBJ2-1 and V is TRBV19; 14 bases fit TRBD2. The CDR3 is 16 amino acids. V shed 6 bases and J 8 bases; nucleotides not matched to a gene: 9. Germline V CDR1 and CDR2: LNHDA, SQIVND (reference sequence). The DNA of the CDR3 is TGTGCCAGTAGACCTAAGGGACTAGCGGGAGAAGATGAGCAGTTCTTC. Encoded protein: CASRPKGLAGEDEQFF.

The chain combines TRBV29-1 with TRBJ1-1; maybe TRBD1 (5 bases). The germline V gene has CDR1 SQVTM and CDR2 ANQGSEA. This CDR3 contains 14 residues. Trimming took 6 bases from V and 1 from J, leaving 15 bases between them. In DNA form, the CDR3 reads TGCAGCGTCACCAAAGACAGAGAGAACACTGAAGCTTTCTTT. This sequence encodes CSVTKDRENTEAFF.

The chain links TRBV6-2 or TRBV6-3 to TRBJ1-5; TRBD1 is a possible D gene (6 bases). Germline values: CDR1 MNHEY, CDR2 SVGEGT. The CDR3 runs 17 residues. V was trimmed by 6 bases and J by 0 bases, leaving 18 bases between them. The CDR3 loop is CASSSLRGRRSNQPQHF. The CDR3 DNA reads as TGTGCCAGCAGCAGTCTCAGGGGAAGACGTAGCAATCAGCCCCAGCATTTT.

This sequence joins TRBV9 and TRBJ2-7; 11 bases align to TRBD1. The CDR3 totals 15 residues. CDR1 is SGDLS, CDR2 YYNGEE, per germline. After removal of 4 bases from V and 2 bases from J, the junction contained 5 bases not matched to a gene. The CDR3 bases are TGTGCCAGCAGCCCCCCGGGACAGGGGGCCTACGAGCAGTACTTC. It yields the protein CASSPPGQGAYEQYF. The whole variable domain, remainder taken from reference TRBV9 and TRBJ2-7, is DSGVTQTPKHLITATGQRVTLRCSPRSGDLSVYWYQQSLDQGLQFLIQYYNGEERAKGNILERFSAQQFPDLHSELNLSSLELGDSALYFCASSPPGQGAYEQYFGPGTRLTVT.

This clone was seen a single time. This chain uses TRBV11-2 with TRBJ2-7; D gene unclear. The germline V gene encodes CDR1 SGHAT and CDR2 FQNNGV. This CDR3 contains 11 residues. Trimming took off 3 bases at V and 6 bases at J, with 6 bases between the two ends. CDR3 region: CASSFSGEQYF. In DNA form, the CDR3 reads TGTGCCAGCAGCTTCTCCGGCGAGCAGTACTTC.

This chain links TRBV27 with TRBJ2-1, with 11 bases fitting TRBD2. This CDR3 comprises 19 residues. Trimming cost V 4 bases and J 9 bases; bases outside gene matches: 20. The V gene's germline CDR1 is MNHEY and CDR2 SMNVEV (reference sequence). The chain's CDR3 is CASSSLKVAGGPHASEQFF. CDR3 nucleotide sequence: TGTGCCAGCAGTTCCTTAAAGGTAGCGGGAGGGCCTCATGCTAGTGAGCAGTTCTTC.

Turning to this clone: Other DNA sequences in the sample encode the same CDR3. The rearrangement joins TRBV28 to TRBJ1-2, with a tentative D call TRBD1 (5 bases). The CDR3 runs to 12 residues. Trimming removed 2 bases at V and 8 bases at J, with 9 bases between. Per the germline V gene, CDR1 is MDHEN and CDR2 is SYDVKM. CDR3 nucleotide sequence: TGTGCCAGCAGTTTACCCCAGGGAGGCTACACCTTC. Its translation: CASSLPQGGYTF.

The chain is built from TRBV19 and TRBJ2-3; weak D call: TRBD1 (6 bases). The ends were cut back, 5 bases at V and 0 bases at J, with 12 bases in the middle. The CDR3 runs 15 residues. CDR1 and CDR2 (germline): LNHDA, SQIVND (reference sequence). Here the CDR3 reads CASSGDRSSTDTQYF. DNA for the CDR3: TGTGCCAGTAGTGGCGACAGGTCTAGCACAGATACGCAGTATTTT.

This sequence joins TRBV28 and TRBJ2-4, with D possibly being TRBD1 (6 bases). Per the germline V gene, CDR1 is MDHEN and CDR2 is SYDVKM. V lost 6 bases to trimming and J lost 3 bases, with 18 bases between them. This CDR3 has 16 amino acids. CDR3 loop: CASSFPQGYDKNIQYF. The DNA of the CDR3 is TGTGCCAGCAGCTTCCCTCAGGGGTATGACAAAAACATTCAGTACTTC.

V and J are TRBV6-5 and TRBJ1-1; 10 bases align to TRBD1. J lost 0 bases, V lost 5 bases, and 3 bases had no gene match. Germline V gene sequence: CDR1 MNHEY, CDR2 SVGAGI. The CDR3 loop spans 15 amino acids. The CDR3 region is CASSKGQGMNTEAFF. The CDR3 region has the DNA TGTGCCAGCAGTAAGGGACAGGGGATGAACACTGAAGCTTTCTTT.

This clone showed up just once. Here the CDR3 reads CASSERGRGVTQYF. CDR3 nucleotide sequence: TGTGCCAGCAGTGAGAGGGGTCGCGGGGTGACCCAGTACTTC. The gene calls are TRBV6-1 and TRBJ2-5; TRBD2 is a possible D gene (6 bases). The length of the CDR3 is 14 residues. V gave up 3 bases and J gave up 7 bases, with 15 bases separating them. Per the germline V gene, CDR1 is MNHNS and CDR2 is SASEGT.

This chain joins TRBV5-1 and TRBJ2-1, with TRBD2 matching 7 bases. J was trimmed by 0 bases and V by 9 bases; bases with no gene match: 9. Germline CDR1 SGHRS, CDR2 YFSETQ. This CDR3 is built from 15 residues. CDR3 amino acids: CATARGDSSYNEQFF. DNA for the CDR3: TGCGCCACCGCACGGGGGGACTCCTCCTACAATGAGCAGTTCTTC. Looking up the rest from reference TRBV5-1 and TRBJ2-1 gives the full variable domain: KAGVTQTPRYLIKTRGQQVTLSCSPISGHRSVSWYQQTPGQGLQFLFEYFSETQRNKGNFPGRFSGRQFSNSRSEMNVSTLELGDSALYLCATARGDSSYNEQFFGPGTRLTVL.

Here the CDR3 reads CASSISSWGQGATGELFF. The DNA of the CDR3 is TGTGCCAGTAGTATCTCCTCTTGGGGACAGGGGGCCACCGGGGAGCTGTTTTTT. The chain links TRBV19 to TRBJ2-2, with 12 bases identical to TRBD1. Germline V CDR1 and CDR2: LNHDA, SQIVND (reference sequence). Trimming removed 3 bases from V and 4 bases from J; junction bases left unmatched: 9. The CDR3 contains 18 residues. Complete variable domain (other parts from reference TRBV19 and TRBJ2-2): DGGITQSPKYLFRKEGQNVTLSCEQNLNHDAMYWYRQDPGQGLRLIYYSQIVNDFQKGDIAEGYSVSREKKESFPLTVTSAQKNPTAFYLCASSISSWGQGATGELFFGEGSRLTVL.

In this sample, this clone turned up once. The J gene is TRBJ2-3, the V gene TRBV2, with TRBD2 identical over 11 bases. This CDR3 contains 19 residues. The germline CDR1 and CDR2 sequences are SNHLY and FYNNEI. V lost 5 bases and J lost 2; bases outside the gene matches: 15. CDR3 nucleotides: TGTGCCAGCAGTCCCTATCGAACTAGCGGGAGACGAGACACAGATACGCAGTATTTT. Translation gives CASSPYRTSGRRDTDTQYF. Together with reference TRBV2 and TRBJ2-3, the CDR3 gives the full variable domain: EPEVTQTPSHQVTQMGQEVILRCVPISNHLYFYWYRQILGQKVEFLVSFYNNEISEKSEIFDDQFSVERPDGSNFTLKIRSTKLEDSAMYFCASSPYRTSGRRDTDTQYFGPGTRLTVL.

The rearrangement uses TRBV25-1 and TRBJ1-1; TRBD1 is a possible D gene (5 bases). Germline-derived CDR1 and CDR2 are MGHDK and SYGVNS. V was trimmed by 2 bases and J by 11 bases, leaving 12 bases between them. This CDR3 is 12 amino acids long. CDR3 amino acids: CASSEGDRRAFF. CDR3 sequence (DNA): TGTGCCAGCAGTGAAGGCGACAGAAGGGCTTTCTTT.

The chain links TRBV13 to TRBJ1-5; unclear D gene. The CDR3 totals 18 residues. The V gene's germline CDR1 is PRHDT and CDR2 FYEKMQ (reference sequence). Deletions cut 0 bases from V and 2 bases from J, with 17 bases between. The CDR3 loop reads CASSLGGSPSAGNQPQHF. The CDR3 DNA reads as TGTGCCAGCAGCTTAGGCGGGAGTCCCTCGGCGGGCAATCAGCCCCAGCATTTT. The entire variable domain, with the rest obtained from reference TRBV13 and TRBJ1-5, is as follows: AAGVIQSPRHLIKEKRETATLKCYPIPRHDTVYWYQQGPGQDPQFLISFYEKMQSDKGSIPDRFSAQQFSDYHSELNMSSLELGDSALYFCASSLGGSPSAGNQPQHFGDGTRLSIL.

In this sample, this clone turned up a few times. The chain combines TRBV6-6 with TRBJ1-5; 8 bases fit TRBD1. The CDR3 has 14 amino acids. V lost 5 bases, J lost 7 bases, and 7 bases stayed unmatched. From germline, CDR1 is MNHNY and CDR2 SVGAGI (reference sequence). DNA for the CDR3: TGTGCCAGCAGTCTAGGACAGGGCGGGCAGCCCCAGCATTTT. This encodes CASSLGQGGQPQHF.

The rearrangement uses TRBV15 and TRBJ1-5; no reliable D call. Between the trimmed V and J ends, which lost 8 bases and 0 bases, there was a span of 17 bases. The CDR3 has 16 amino acids. Germline lookup yields CDR1 LNHNV and CDR2 YYDKDF (reference sequence). CDR3 residues: CATLPRGSYSNQPQHF. In DNA form, the CDR3 reads TGTGCCACCTTACCCCGGGGATCGTATAGCAATCAGCCCCAGCATTTT.

This clone was recorded a few times. V gene TRBV12-3 or TRBV12-4 combines with J gene TRBJ1-4, with no clear D. The CDR3 totals 11 residues. V was cut by 6 bases and J by 7 bases, with 6 bases left in between. The CDR3 DNA follows: TGTGCCAGCAGCCTCGTTGAAAAACTGTTTTTT. Amino acid sequence: CASSLVEKLFF.

V gene TRBV12-3 or TRBV12-4 combines with J gene TRBJ1-2, with 7 bases identical to TRBD1. CDR3 size: 13 residues. With V trimmed by 5 bases and J by 8 bases, 8 bases remained unmatched. The CDR3 protein is CASSRDRVFGYTF. The CDR3 nucleotides read TGTGCCAGCAGTCGAGACAGGGTTTTCGGCTACACCTTC.

The V and J genes are TRBV4-2 and TRBJ1-5, with 7 bases lining up with TRBD1. The junction had 13 bases not matched to a gene; V was cut back by 0 bases and J by 5 bases. This CDR3 is 18 amino acids long. Germline V gives CDR1 LGHNA, CDR2 YNFKEQ. CDR3 DNA: TGTGCCAGCAGCCAAGATCTAGGGACAGCCTCCGGTCATCAGCCCCAGCATTTT. Translated, it gives CASSQDLGTASGHQPQHF.

This chain links TRBV5-4 with TRBJ1-1; D remains unclear. V lost 0 bases and J 1 base, leaving 13 bases between the germline ends. The CDR3 has 16 residues. Germline V lookup: CDR1 SGHNT, CDR2 YYREEE (reference sequence). The CDR3 DNA reads TGTGCCAGCAGCTTGGACGGACTTAGAGGGAACACTGAAGCTTTCTTT. Translated: CASSLDGLRGNTEAFF.

In its sample, this clone was seen a few times. The chain uses TRBV29-1 and TRBJ2-7, with D possibly being TRBD1 (6 bases). The CDR3 consists of 15 residues. Between the trimmed V and J ends, which lost 4 bases and 6 bases, there was a span of 22 bases. Per germline, CDR1 SQVTM and CDR2 ANQGSEA. CDR3 nucleotide sequence: TGCAGCGTTGGCCGTCGACAGGCGAATTTCCGCGAGCAGTACTTC. It specifies CSVGRRQANFREQYF.

This sequence joins TRBV7-2 and TRBJ1-1; D ambiguous. The CDR3 covers 15 residues. Germline V gives CDR1 SGHTA, CDR2 FQGNSA. V was cut by 3 bases and J by 0 bases, with 11 bases left in between. This chain's CDR3 is CASSLLSPMNTEAFF. DNA of the CDR3: TGTGCCAGCAGCTTGCTCAGTCCCATGAACACTGAAGCTTTCTTT.